The table lists the clone carrying this T cell receptor beta chain with a few counts. Its antigen is not identified. This sample stems from a study of T-cell reconstitution after alpha-beta-depleted transplantation in children. Preparation of the TCRbeta library was carried out with unique molecular identifiers. Via MiXCR, TCRdb re-called the PCR reads, giving one row per CDR3 protein. The repertoire includes about 980,000 distinct CDR3 sequences, roughly 29% of them detected once, and about 28% sits in the top ten. V gave up 2 bases and J gave up 8 bases, with 5 bases separating them. The CDR3 is made up of 10 amino acids. The germline CDR1 and CDR2 sequences are SQVTM and ANQGSEA. General study points: The origin of alpha-beta T cells about two months after transplant was reportedly several hundred expanded graft clones. From newly produced T cells came most of the T-cell counts and diversity one year after transplant. Some patients' high day-60 TCRbeta diversity was traced to surviving recipient T cells and thymic progenitors.

V gene TRBV29-1 combines with J gene TRBJ2-3; a weak D match, TRBD2 (5 bases). The sequence derives from a boy in the first two years of life who had a stem cell transplant for SCID, so the T cells may come from the graft donor. The sequenced sample was PBMCs, mostly from graft donor cells, obtained 360 days after TCRalphabeta/CD19-depleted stem cell transplant. The CDR3 DNA sequence: TGCAGCGTTGAACGGGGTACGCAGTATTTT. Translating gives CSVERGTQYF.